Each of the 7 T cell receptor beta chains below was sequenced from the same sample in a study of T cell responses to AZD1222 COVID-19 vaccine. This table comes from immunoSEQ multiplex PCR, and its TCRdb copy is limited to in-frame clones, with some not included. This table has approximately 150,000 clones, approximately 85% appearing once. The source was peripheral blood, collected 28 days after the second dose of the MenACWY control vaccine. The receptors here all came from an adult who received the MenACWY meningococcal vaccine as a control.

The V and J genes are TRBV10-3 and TRBJ2-7; D assignment may be TRBD1 or TRBD2 (5 bases each). The CDR3 is made up of 16 amino acids. Germline-derived CDR1 and CDR2 are ENHRY and SYGVKD. Trimming left V 3 bases short and J 6 bases short, with 21 bases between. In DNA, the CDR3 is TGTGCCATCAGTGATCGAGCCGGGACGTCGGTGGGCGAGCAGTACTTC. Translating gives CAISDRAGTSVGEQYF.

The rearrangement links TRBV4-1 to TRBJ1-6; perhaps TRBD1 as D (6 bases). The germline gives CDR1 MGHRA, CDR2 YSYEKL. The CDR3 totals 15 residues. V lost 0 bases and J 7 bases, leaving 10 bases between the germline ends. For the CDR3, the DNA is TGCGCCAGCAGCCAAGAGGCAGGGGTAAATTCACCCCTCCACTTT. Translation gives CASSQEAGVNSPLHF.

The chain combines TRBV15 with TRBJ1-4, with unresolved D. The CDR3 runs 15 residues. V was trimmed by 3 bases and J by 6 bases, leaving 14 bases between them. Germline CDR1 and CDR2: LNHNV and YYDKDF (reference sequence). The chain's CDR3 is CATSSEAAVYEKLFF. DNA of the CDR3: TGTGCCACCAGCAGTGAAGCTGCAGTCTATGAAAAACTGTTTTTT.

J is TRBJ1-2 and V is TRBV25-1; 11 bases line up with TRBD1. This CDR3 is 15 amino acids long. The germline gives CDR1 MGHDK, CDR2 SYGVNS. With 6 bases clipped from V and 7 bases from J, the junction kept 10 bases outside the gene matches. The CDR3 sequence is CASRASGQGGSGYTF. In nucleotides, the CDR3 is TGTGCCAGCAGGGCCTCGGGACAGGGGGGGAGTGGCTACACCTTC.

This sequence joins TRBV7-2 and TRBJ1-1; 7 nucleotides match TRBD1. CDR1 is SGHTA and CDR2 is FQGNSA in the germline V gene. This CDR3 spans 14 amino acids. The junction had 6 bases not matched to a gene; V was cut back by 3 bases and J by 5 bases. The CDR3 DNA follows: TGTGCCAGCAGCTTCGAGGGGGCGTTTACTGAAGCTTTCTTT. It codes for CASSFEGAFTEAFF.

This rearrangement joins TRBV20-1 to TRBJ2-1; no clear D gene. The germline V gene has CDR1 DFQATT and CDR2 SNEGSKA (reference sequence). The germline V and J ends were trimmed by 3 bases and 7 bases, with 7 bases remaining between them. The CDR3 totals 11 residues. The CDR3 DNA follows: TGCAGTGCTAGCTTGGGTAATGAGCAGTTCTTC. Its protein product is CSASLGNEQFF.

On this clone: Relative to the germline gene, one junction end is altered; a read error may explain this. The rearrangement joins TRBV30 to TRBJ1-2; TRBD1 is a possible D gene (5 bases). This CDR3 contains 13 residues. The germline CDR1 and CDR2 sequences are GTSNPN and SVGIG (reference sequence). CDR3 region: CTWRGLGFFLLTF. The CDR3 nucleotides are TGTACCTGGAGGGGTTTAGGGTTCTTTCTGCTCACCTTC.